Listed here are 22 T cell receptor beta chains from one sample, sequenced in a study of graft-versus-host responses after intestinal transplantation. The antigens of these receptors remain unknown. Libraries were prepared by immunoSEQ multiplex PCR; TCRdb keeps only in-frame clonotypes and omits some of them. The sample includes some 120,000 clones, roughly nine tenths of them seen just once. The specimen comprised unstimulated CD4+ T cells sorted from spleen or lymph node cells, sampled before intestinal transplant. These receptors originate from a human donor who received an intestinal transplant.

This clone was counted only a few times. The rearrangement joins TRBV19 to TRBJ1-5; TRBD1 aligns across 7 bases. Trimming cost V 11 bases and J 5 bases; bases outside gene matches: 15. The CDR3 runs 15 residues. In germline, CDR1 is LNHDA, CDR2 SQIVND (reference sequence). The CDR3 here is CAVSPEGAGDQPQHF. Here the CDR3 DNA reads TGTGCCGTCTCTCCGGAGGGGGCCGGGGATCAGCCCCAGCATTTT.

The chain couples TRBV15 to TRBJ1-5, with TRBD1 matching 9 bases. The CDR3 consists of 15 residues. CDR1 and CDR2 (germline): LNHNV, YYDKDF (reference sequence). V lost 0 bases, J lost 8 bases, and 5 bases stayed unmatched. As DNA, the CDR3 is TGTGCCACCAGCAGAGATAGAGGGACAGGGAAGCCCCAGCATTTT. It yields the protein CATSRDRGTGKPQHF.

The rearrangement links TRBV5-4 to TRBJ1-2; D uncertain. CDR1 SGHNT and CDR2 YYREEE come from the germline V gene (reference sequence). V shed 3 bases and J shed 3 bases, with 9 bases lying between them. The CDR3 covers 13 residues. CDR3 residues: CASSSLQYYGYTF. Here the CDR3 DNA reads TGTGCCAGCAGCTCTTTGCAGTACTATGGCTACACCTTC.

The chain recombines TRBV30 with TRBJ1-2; D not resolved. The V end lost 2 bases, the J end lost 7 bases, and 11 bases lay between the germline ends. This CDR3 spans 12 amino acids. Germline-derived CDR1 and CDR2 are GTSNPN and SVGIG (reference sequence). CDR3 in amino acids: CAWSIGDPGYTF. The DNA of the CDR3 is TGTGCCTGGAGTATTGGGGATCCTGGCTACACCTTC.

This clone has a single count. This chain connects TRBV5-1 to TRBJ2-3; no clear D. The CDR3 covers 14 residues. Between the trimmed V and J ends, which lost 3 bases and 2 bases, there was a span of 10 bases. The germline gives CDR1 SGHRS, CDR2 YFSETQ. CDR3 nucleotides: TGCGCCAGCAGCTCGTACACTTCCACAGATACGCAGTATTTT. Its protein product is CASSSYTSTDTQYF.

The chain links TRBV28 to TRBJ2-6; TRBD1 is a possible D gene (6 bases). The CDR3 is 17 residues long. The V and J ends lost 7 bases and 1 base respectively, with 17 bases between them. CDR1 and CDR2 (germline): MDHEN, SYDVKM. This CDR3 is CASTRGTRLSGANVLTF. The CDR3 bases are TGTGCCAGCACCCGAGGGACACGTTTATCTGGGGCCAACGTCCTGACTTTC.

This clone was recorded once. The chain has TRBV7-9 and TRBJ1-1; weak D call: TRBD1 (5 bases). This CDR3 has 13 amino acids. Trimming took 6 bases from V and 3 from J, leaving 11 bases between them. Germline V CDR1 and CDR2: SEHNR, FQNEAQ (reference sequence). The CDR3 DNA follows: TGTGCCAGCAGATACCGAGGGGACACTGAAGCTTTCTTT. Translating gives CASRYRGDTEAFF.

The chain is built from TRBV30 and TRBJ2-7; 9 positions agree with TRBD1. Germline V gives CDR1 GTSNPN, CDR2 SVGIG (reference sequence). J gave up 3 bases and V 5 bases, and 5 bases lay outside the gene matches. This CDR3 has 13 residues. CDR3 residues: CAWGTGSYYEQYF. CDR3 nucleotides: TGTGCCTGGGGGACAGGGAGTTACTACGAGCAGTACTTC.

J is TRBJ2-7 and V is TRBV23-1, with 8 bases that match TRBD1. TRBV23-1 is annotated as an ORF whose role is uncertain. CDR3 length: 13 residues. Trimming cost V 7 bases and J 3 bases; bases outside gene matches: 5. The CDR3 is CASKTGENYEQYF. CDR3 sequence (DNA): TGCGCCAGCAAGACAGGGGAAAACTACGAGCAGTACTTC.

This clone was recorded only once. CDR3 sequence: CATSREIGARHEQFF. CDR3 nucleotide sequence: TGTGCCACCAGCAGAGAGATAGGCGCGAGGCATGAGCAGTTCTTC. The chain uses TRBV15 and TRBJ2-1; the D is unclear. The V end was cut by 0 bases, the J end by 8 bases, with 14 bases between. The CDR3 contains 15 residues. Per the germline V gene, CDR1 is LNHNV and CDR2 is YYDKDF (reference sequence).

The chain links TRBV4-2 to TRBJ1-2; D uncertain. The germline gives CDR1 LGHNA, CDR2 YNFKEQ. CDR3 length: 15 amino acids. Trimming left V 3 bases short and J 6 bases short, with 17 bases between. The CDR3 reads CASSQAPEGLHGYTF. Written as DNA, the CDR3 is TGTGCCAGCAGCCAGGCCCCGGAGGGTCTCCATGGCTACACCTTC.

CDR3 nucleotide sequence: TGTGCCAGCAGTGACCAACCCTACGGGGAACAGCAGTACTTC. It is translated as CASSDQPYGEQQYF. This rearrangement joins TRBV6-1 to TRBJ2-7, with D tentatively TRBD2 (5 bases). Trimming removed 3 bases at V and 8 bases at J, with 17 bases between. CDR1 is MNHNS and CDR2 is SASEGT in the germline V gene. The CDR3 consists of 14 residues.

J is TRBJ1-6 and V is TRBV7-3; D call uncertain. The CDR3 has 16 amino acids. Trimming stripped 3 bases from V and 0 bases from J, with 9 bases between. Germline values: CDR1 SGHTA, CDR2 FQGTGA. The CDR3 spells CASSFTDSSYNSPLHF. Written as DNA, the CDR3 is TGTGCCAGCAGCTTCACCGATAGCTCCTATAATTCACCCCTCCACTTT.

The chain carries TRBV11-2 and TRBJ1-2, with D perhaps TRBD1 (6 bases). The CDR3 runs 14 residues. CDR1 and CDR2 from the germline V gene are SGHAT and FQNNGV. Trimming pared 5 bases from V and 7 bases from J, leaving 17 bases between. Here the CDR3 DNA reads TGTGCCAGCAGCCCGGACAGAGAGCTTTCTGGCTACACCTTC. This codes for CASSPDRELSGYTF.

In its sample, this clone was seen once. This chain connects TRBV11-1 to TRBJ1-4; D gene unclear. Germline CDR1 and CDR2: SGHAT and FQDESV (reference sequence). V was trimmed by 1 base and J by 8 bases, leaving 8 bases between them. CDR3 length: 13 amino acids. CDR3 in DNA: TGTGCCAGCAGCTTAGGGGAAGCGGAAAAACTGTTTTTT. Its protein product is CASSLGEAEKLFF.

V gene TRBV16 combines with J gene TRBJ2-3; 7 bases line up with TRBD1. The CDR3 runs to 14 residues. Per germline, CDR1 KGHSY and CDR2 FQNENV. The J segment lost 1 base and the V segment lost 4 bases, leaving 2 bases of the junction unmatched. CDR3 sequence reads: CASSPQGGTDTQYF. The CDR3 region has the DNA TGTGCCAGCAGCCCTCAGGGGGGCACAGATACGCAGTATTTT.

The chain recombines TRBV6-5 with TRBJ2-2; either TRBD1 or TRBD2 may fit D (5 bases each). The CDR3 spans 13 residues. V lost 10 bases to trimming and J lost 4 bases, with 13 bases between them. In germline, CDR1 is MNHEY, CDR2 SVGAGI. CDR3 sequence (DNA): TGTGCCACCATGGGGGACCTCACCGGGGAGCTGTTTTTT. Its protein product is CATMGDLTGELFF.

CDR3 loop: CANRRGYNSPLHF. The CDR3 bases are TGTGCCAACCGCAGGGGCTATAATTCACCCCTCCACTTT. The V call is TRBV10-3, the J call TRBJ1-6, with a possible D match to TRBD1 (6 bases). CDR1 is ENHRY, CDR2 SYGVKD, per germline. CDR3 size: 13 residues. V was pared by 10 bases and J by 3 bases, with 10 bases between.

J is TRBJ1-1 and V is TRBV2; D is ambiguous. CDR1 and CDR2 (germline): SNHLY, FYNNEI. The CDR3 loop spans 14 amino acids. Trimming stripped 3 bases from V and 12 bases from J, with 20 bases between. CDR3 DNA: TGTGCCAGCAGTGACACCGGGCCAGGCGGTTTTCCTTTCTTT. This encodes CASSDTGPGGFPFF.

The chain joins TRBV9 to TRBJ1-2; no reliable D call. From germline, CDR1 is SGDLS and CDR2 YYNGEE. This CDR3 is built from 15 residues. Between the trimmed V and J ends, which lost 3 bases and 1 base, there was a span of 13 bases. The CDR3 bases are TGTGCCAGCAGCGACAGAGCTGGGATTAACTATGGCTACACCTTC. Its translation is CASSDRAGINYGYTF.

The gene calls are TRBV4-2 and TRBJ2-2, with D hard to call. The CDR3 is 16 amino acids. The V gene's germline CDR1 is LGHNA and CDR2 YNFKEQ. V was pared by 5 bases and J by 0 bases, with 13 bases between. The CDR3 sequence is CASSARRSANTGELFF. The CDR3 nucleotides read TGTGCCAGCAGCGCCCGTCGGAGCGCGAACACCGGGGAGCTGTTTTTT.

This clone was recorded once. The genes are TRBV19 and TRBJ2-7; tentative D call: TRBD1 (5 bases). Germline CDR1 reads LNHDA; CDR2 reads SQIVND (reference sequence). The CDR3 contains 16 residues. Trimming pared 6 bases from V and 3 bases from J, leaving 21 bases between. The DNA of the CDR3 is TGTGCCAGTAGCCCCCGCAGGGCGTTAGGAAACTACGAGCAGTACTTC. It is translated as CASSPRRALGNYEQYF.